The 11 T cell receptor beta chains in this list originate from one sample, sequenced in a study of T cell responses to AZD1222 COVID-19 vaccine. Clones were sequenced by immunoSEQ multiplex PCR, and TCRdb holds only the in-frame ones, with some missing. Altogether about 79,000 clones are present, 70% to 90% being singletons, with the ten largest covering less than 25%. The material sequenced was peripheral blood, taken on day 0 of AZD1222 vaccination. The receptors were sampled from an adult in good health.

This sequence joins TRBV2 and TRBJ1-6; no clear D. There are 13 residues in the CDR3. The germline V gene has CDR1 SNHLY and CDR2 FYNNEI. Deletions cut 3 bases from V and 7 bases from J, with 7 bases between. In DNA form, the CDR3 reads TGTGCCAGCAGTGACAGGCGGAATTCACCCCTCCACTTT. It is translated as CASSDRRNSPLHF.

The chain carries TRBV3-1 (or the pseudogene TRBV3-2) and TRBJ1-6; D perhaps matches TRBD1 (5 bases). Germline V gene data show CDR1 as LGHDT and CDR2 as YNNKEL (reference sequence). The CDR3 length is 13 residues. V lost 3 bases and J 10 bases, leaving 10 bases between the germline ends. The CDR3 DNA reads TGTGCCAGCAGCCAGGACATCAAATCACCCCTCCACTTT. This codes for CASSQDIKSPLHF.

The chain recombines TRBV7-9 with TRBJ2-7; D not resolved. The V and J ends lost 5 bases and 3 bases respectively, with 11 bases between them. This CDR3 has 13 residues. Germline assignment: CDR1 SEHNR and CDR2 FQNEAQ (reference sequence). The CDR3 DNA follows: TGTGCCAGCAGCCGACGACACAACTACGAGCAGTACTTC. It specifies CASSRRHNYEQYF.

The gene calls are TRBV21-1 and TRBJ2-3; no check of the table's D call, TRBD2, against the DNA was made. TRBV21-1 is a pseudogene locus. The CDR3 consists of 16 residues. Here the CDR3 reads CASSKSSEGSTDTQYF. Here the CDR3 DNA reads TGTGCCAGCAGCAAATCCAGCGAGGGTAGCACAGATACGCAGTATTTT.

V is TRBV15 and J is TRBJ1-4, with 10 bases fitting TRBD1. In germline, CDR1 is LNHNV, CDR2 YYDKDF (reference sequence). With V trimmed by 5 bases and J by 7 bases, 7 bases remained unmatched. The CDR3 is 15 residues long. The CDR3 coding sequence is TGTGCCACCAGCGGACAGGGGGTGCTAACTGAAAAACTGTTTTTT. This translates into CATSGQGVLTEKLFF.

Of note for this clone: The identical CDR3 is also encoded by other nucleotide sequences in the sample. The rearrangement joins TRBV7-8 to TRBJ2-5, with 8 bases fitting TRBD2. This CDR3 spans 14 amino acids. Germline CDR1 SGHVS, CDR2 FQNEAQ. V shed 5 bases and J 5 bases; nucleotides not matched to a gene: 7. Here the CDR3 DNA reads TGTGCCAGCAGCCGCCGGGGGGGCCGGGAGACCCAGTACTTC. Protein product: CASSRRGGRETQYF.

The V and J genes are TRBV30 and TRBJ2-1, with unresolved D. The CDR3 has 13 residues. V was clipped by 4 bases and J by 6 bases, with 13 bases between them. Per the germline V gene, CDR1 is GTSNPN and CDR2 is SVGIG (reference sequence). The DNA of the CDR3 is TGTGCCTGGAATGGCATCCTCGGCAATGAGCAGTTCTTC. Its translation: CAWNGILGNEQFF. Based on the CDR3 plus reference TRBV30 and TRBJ2-1, the full variable domain is SQTIHQWPATLVQPVGSPLSLECTVEGTSNPNLYWYRQAAGRGLQLLFYSVGIGQISSEVPQNLSASRPQDRQFILSSKKLLLSDSGFYLCAWNGILGNEQFFGPGTRLTVL.

In nucleotides, the CDR3 is TGTGCCAGCAGCCAAGTCCCGGGACAGGGGGCGCAGGCCTATGGCTACACCTTC. Protein product: CASSQVPGQGAQAYGYTF. V usage is TRBV14 and J usage is TRBJ1-2, with 12 bases that match TRBD1. The germline gives CDR1 SGHDN, CDR2 FVKESK. This CDR3 contains 18 residues. The J segment lost 4 bases and the V segment lost 1 base, leaving 10 bases of the junction unmatched.

The chain links TRBV28 to TRBJ1-4; D ambiguous. V was pared by 5 bases and J by 0 bases, with 13 bases between. The length of the CDR3 is 16 residues. Germline assignment: CDR1 MDHEN and CDR2 SYDVKM. The DNA of the CDR3 is TGTGCCAGCAGTCCACCCAACACTGCAACTAATGAAAAACTGTTTTTT. The encoded protein is CASSPPNTATNEKLFF.

The chain combines TRBV2 with TRBJ2-2; D is unclear. Trimming took off 1 base at V and 3 bases at J, with 3 bases between the two ends. Germline CDR1 SNHLY, CDR2 FYNNEI. The CDR3 has 13 amino acids. CDR3 bases: TGTGCCAGCAGTGAAGGACACACCGGGGAGCTGTTTTTT. This translates into CASSEGHTGELFF. Supplemented by reference TRBV2 and TRBJ2-2, the full variable domain reads EPEVTQTPSHQVTQMGQEVILRCVPISNHLYFYWYRQILGQKVEFLVSFYNNEISEKSEIFDDQFSVERPDGSNFTLKIRSTKLEDSAMYFCASSEGHTGELFFGEGSRLTVL.

The chain recombines TRBV5-5 with TRBJ1-1, with a tentative D call TRBD1 (6 bases). Trimming took off 6 bases at V and 3 bases at J, with 15 bases between the two ends. The CDR3 contains 14 residues. Per the germline V gene, CDR1 is SGHKS and CDR2 is YYEKEE (reference sequence). CDR3 DNA: TGTGCCAGCACCGCAGGGGCTCGCGACACTGAAGCTTTCTTT. It translates to CASTAGARDTEAFF.